Listed below are T cell receptor beta chains from one sample, sequenced in a study of cytomegalovirus exposure and HLA in healthy donors. Only in-frame clones appear in the TCRdb table, and some are missing; sequencing was by immunoSEQ multiplex PCR. The repertoire includes around 90,000 clones, 62% of them detected once, and 5.5% sits in the top ten. Source material: PBMCs. These receptors all stem from a young woman in good health and CMV-seropositive. CDR3s include the opening cysteine and the closing phenylalanine or tryptophan. A D gene is named only where the DNA matches it firmly. Only some rows state a clone size, as once, few, many or a class for expanded clones.

CDR3	DNA	J	size	V	D
CASSSSGRGNQPQHF	TGTGCCAGCAGCTCCTCGGGGAGGGGCAATCAGCCCCAGCATTTT	TRBJ1-5	once	TRBV7-2	.
CASSYRDSTGELFF	TGTGCCAGCAGTTATAGGGACAGCACCGGGGAGCTGTTTTTT	TRBJ2-2	.	TRBV6-1	TRBD1
CASSRGGYEQYF	TGCGCCAGCAGCCGCGGAGGATACGAGCAGTACTTC	TRBJ2-7	.	TRBV4-1	.
CASSPGLVPAYEQYF	TGTGCCAGCAGCCCCGGACTGGTACCAGCCTACGAGCAGTACTTC	TRBJ2-7	.	TRBV11-2	.
CASSLEGPGELFF	TGTGCCAGCAGCTTGGAGGGGCCCGGGGAGCTGTTTTTT	TRBJ2-2	.	TRBV5-4	.
CASSPIDRGFYGYTF	TGTGCCAGCAGCCCGATCGACAGGGGGTTCTATGGCTACACCTTC	TRBJ1-2	once	TRBV6-5	TRBD1
CASSPRGQAGSPLHF	TGTGCCAGCAGCCCCAGAGGTCAGGCGGGTTCACCCCTCCACTTT	TRBJ1-6	.	TRBV5-6	.
CASSQDLGRGPRETQYF	TGCGCCAGCAGCCAAGATTTGGGGCGGGGGCCGCGGGAGACCCAGTACTTC	TRBJ2-5	few	TRBV4-3	.
CATRVLRDSLFPGYTF	TGTGCCACAAGAGTATTACGGGACAGCCTTTTCCCTGGCTACACCTTC	TRBJ1-2	.	TRBV10-3	TRBD1
CASSRDSTNEKLFF	TGTGCCAGCAGCAGAGATTCAACTAATGAAAAACTGTTTTTT	TRBJ1-4	.	TRBV14	.
CASTSRGTGSATYGYTF	TGTGCCAGTACCTCGAGGGGGACAGGGTCTGCTACCTATGGCTACACCTTC	TRBJ1-2	.	TRBV19	TRBD1
CASSLGTANYGYTF	TGCGCCAGCAGCTTGGGGACAGCGAACTATGGCTACACCTTC	TRBJ1-2	few	TRBV5-1	.
CSVSEQFF	TGCAGTGTGAGTGAGCAGTTCTTC	TRBJ2-1	.	TRBV20-1	.
CASSQGTSPYEQFF	TGCGCCAGCAGCCAAGGGACTAGTCCGTATGAGCAGTTCTTC	TRBJ2-1	.	TRBV4-3	TRBD2
CASSLYRGANEKLFF	TGTGCCAGCAGTTTATACCGGGGTGCTAATGAAAAACTGTTTTTT	TRBJ1-4	.	TRBV28	.
CASSYQDRDHPLSNQPQHF	TGTGCCAGCAGCTACCAGGACAGGGACCACCCTCTTAGCAATCAGCCCCAGCATTTT	TRBJ1-5	few	TRBV7-9	TRBD1
CAISESTVPTYEQYF	TGTGCCATCAGTGAGTCGACAGTCCCCACCTACGAGCAGTACTTC	TRBJ2-7	.	TRBV10-3	.
CASSLKGRGTPKNTEAFF	TGTGCCAGCAGCTTGAAGGGGCGGGGAACCCCTAAAAACACTGAAGCTTTCTTT	TRBJ1-1	few	TRBV5-6	.